This T cell receptor beta chain was recorded in a study of cytomegalovirus exposure and HLA in healthy donors (dated by TCRdb to 2015 to 2018). At the level of the whole study: An earlier analysis of roughly 500 of the donors reported 276 Gb of sequence data and 117 million unique TCR beta sequences obtained from about 170 million T cells. Around 330 gigabases of sequencing data and around 80 million unique TCR sequences made up an early release that covered under 750 HLA-typed donors. The genetic ancestry cluster associated with self-reported Caucasian donors included roughly 84% of the roughly 400 genotyped donors. The study aimed to test whether cataloging public T cell receptors could reveal signatures of past pathogen exposure. Using immunosequencing, the study profiled T cell repertoires from around 670 subjects and related those repertoires to cytomegalovirus serostatus. Along with the approximately 600-subject first cohort, a separate validation cohort of over a hundred different subjects was used. High-throughput TCR immunosequencing, statistical association of individual TCRs with disease status, and machine learning were combined to predict cytomegalovirus infection status. To study patterns of TCR occurrence, a later analysis re-analyzed previously published TCR beta repertoires from under 750 donors and added high-resolution HLA genotyping. Rather than drawing on any new phenotypic data, the later analysis identified candidate immune exposures from TCR beta sequences and the way those sequences occurred across donors. An earlier analysis of 587 of the donors applied high-throughput TCR beta sequencing to assess whether each TCR beta V gene segment acted as functional or pseudogenic. Alongside the repertoire data, information on donor age, sex, ethnicity and CMV serostatus was compiled. A later genetic analysis used genome-wide SNP genotypes for about 60% of the roughly 700 donors, treating that subset as a discovery cohort. Every discovery cohort repertoire had been produced on one sequencing platform. Class I and class II HLA loci were covered by the typing at four-digit resolution. The number of typed donors differed by locus: about 620-640 for A, B, C, DRB1 and DQB1; approximately 520 for DQA1; around 580 for DPA1; and some 470 for DPB1. Roughly five DR-DQ haplotypes were treated as single units for association and clustering because of strong linkage in the cohort. Across under 500 genotyped donors of the cohort, an average of about 220,000 unique TCR beta nucleotide sequences per donor were sequenced, and 15% to 20% of those sequences were non-productive.

The cohort consisted of 670 or so healthy bone marrow donors. At the time of sampling, every cohort member was nominally healthy, though immune exposures that went unrecorded were likely present. The donor tested CMV seropositive, placing the donor among the roughly 300 seropositive members of the cohort. Each donor provided a peripheral blood sample, and peripheral blood mononuclear cells were used for TCR beta sequencing. Genomic DNA was extracted from the blood cell samples with the Qiagen DNeasy Blood Extraction Kit. The receptor library was made with the immunoSEQ multiplex PCR assay. A mixture of 60 forward primers for TCR Vbeta segments and 13 reverse primers for TCR Jbeta segments was used in the multiplex PCR. The CDR3 region of rearranged TCR beta genes was amplified from genomic DNA with a multiplex PCR assay. On the Illumina HiSeq System, the amplified TCR beta libraries were sequenced as 87-base-pair reads. In the paper's pipeline: In a later analysis, tens of millions of unique TCR beta chains were counted across the 500 to 850 repertoires, and about 10 million of these chains were shared by at least two donors. A nearest-neighbor algorithm error-corrected the raw reads and collapsed the reads into unique sequences, merging closely related sequences to remove PCR and sequencing errors. To assign V, D and J gene segments, CDR3 sequences were aligned to IMGT reference sequences. For a sequence to be retained, a match of at least six nucleotides to both a V gene segment and a J gene segment was required. A rearrangement counted as productive if the CDR3 had no stop codons and remained in frame with V and J, and every other rearrangement counted as non-productive. Following IMGT convention, CDR3 was defined as the stretch from the second conserved V-encoded cysteine up to the conserved J-encoded phenylalanine. The earlier analysis of 500 to 750 of the donors excluded any sequence lacking an unambiguous match to a single V gene segment. In an earlier analysis of several hundred of the donors, V segments were called functional above 56.7% productive rearrangements and were called segregating when the between-donor standard deviation exceeded 5%. A statistical classification framework was built for diagnosing cytomegalovirus status from the catalog of TCR beta chain sequences. A later analysis assigned V and J genes by comparing TCR nucleotide sequences with IMGT/GENE-DB human TR gene sequences. A later analysis assigned CDR3 sequences and most-parsimonious VDJ recombination scenarios with the TCRdist pipeline. In a later analysis, each TCR beta chain was defined by its CDR3 amino acid sequence together with its V-gene family, and reads without a unique V-gene family were excluded. In a later analysis, approximately 590 highly shared, low-generation-probability nucleotide sequences were removed to address suspected cross-contamination and a sequencing artifact. In a later analysis, a clonal expansion index for each public chain was calculated from normalized within-repertoire ranks of inferred template counts. In a later analysis, generation probabilities were computed with a VDJ recombination model fitted to out-of-frame rearrangements, and the resulting probabilities were checked against IGoR. In a later analysis, hypergeometric tests were used to score TCR-TCR, TCR-HLA and TCR-CMV co-occurrence, with a repertoire-size bias correction applied to TCR pairs. False discovery rates were estimated in a later analysis by permuting HLA or CMV assignments 20 times. A later analysis grouped co-occurring TCRs with DBSCAN, adding TCRdist sequence similarity when clustering within HLA-allele-positive subsets. For co-occurrence clustering, repertoires with fewer than 30,000 or more than 120,000 public chains were excluded, along with roughly 5 repertoires with anomalous nucleotide sharing. TCRdb took over this immuneACCESS table, retaining in-frame rearrangements with V and J assigned. Such tables are incomplete; in checked studies, under half of the missing clones stem from an unresolved V gene, and the remainder is unexplained. That table furnishes V, J and clone size, whereas the DNA furnished D and trimming. For this sample the table gives roughly 120,000 clones, of which around 68% were detected only once. Roughly 11% of the sample rests with the top ten.

Concerning this clone: Its antigen has not been determined. No base qualities exist here, and no much larger clone lies one base off it.

The investigation overall reported the following: Cytomegalovirus status was reported to be diagnosed by the classifier with high specificity and sensitivity in both the original and validation cohorts. It was suggested by the authors that the approach could potentially be generalized to other disease states and immunological phenotypes. According to a later analysis, TCR association rates differed among HLA loci, with DRB1 alleles showing the most associated TCRs and HLA-C alleles showing the fewest. The study listed 150 to 200 TCR beta chains as associated with cytomegalovirus. A cluster of highly shared sequence variants was judged likely to represent a technical artifact of the sequencing pipeline. In a later genetic analysis, a missense DCLRE1C variant was associated with V-gene and J-gene trimming of TCR beta chains, and the association was replicated in an independent cohort. When HLA alleles, especially DR and DQ, strongly co-occurred, attributing TCR associations to individual alleles was difficult. Some IMGT-functional V segments, including TRBV6-2 and TRBV6-3, could not be told apart with the 87-base-pair reads, so those segments were excluded. A later genetic analysis reported fewer N-insertions in productive TCRs among donors in an Asian-associated ancestry cluster than the approximately 670-donor mean. Several of the top co-occurrence clusters appeared to be linked to parvovirus B19, influenza, CMV and Epstein-Barr virus, according to a later analysis. A further reported finding was that TCR beta sequences accurately predicted the HLA-A and HLA-B alleles for most subjects in the first cohort. An earlier analysis of approximately 530 of the donors showed that most TCR beta V segments appeared in productive rearrangements either about 87% or about 30% of the time, which broadly matched IMGT annotations. HLA typing was unavailable for some donors at each locus, so association tests used only the typed subset. According to a later analysis, most CMV-associated TCR beta chains appeared to be HLA-restricted, and the HLA associations seemed to be driven largely by CMV exposure. The cohort was sequenced for TCR beta chains only, and without alpha or paired-chain data the features that could be detected were limited. Most TCR sequences were observed very rarely across donors, whereas some public TCRs were present in many individuals. Correlated functional status among segregating V segments might reflect linkage disequilibrium, but an unknown experimental factor could not be ruled out. Specific HLA alleles were associated with roughly 17,000 TCR beta sequences at a false discovery rate of 0.05 in a later analysis. A later analysis found that HLA-associated TCR beta chains were more clonally expanded and had lower generation probabilities than equally common non-associated chains. Because counts were too low, seventeen rarely observed V segments, including chromosome 9 orphons, were excluded from the earlier analysis of several hundred of the donors. CMV serostatus was the only immune exposure information available for the cohort. Sequencing depth was assumed to be roughly uniform across donors in the presence/absence analyses, though that assumption may not hold. A few of the identified cytomegalovirus-associated TCR beta chains were confirmed in vitro to be specific for cytomegalovirus antigens.

V loses 1 base at its end and J loses 7 bases; junction bases beyond the gene matches: 4. Including cysteine and phenylalanine, the CDR3 has 14 amino acids. This entry keeps only the CDR3 DNA: 42 bases, framed from base 1. Via the germline V gene (reference sequence), CDR1 is SEHNR and CDR2 FQNEAQ. The specimen was PBMCs. The TCR sequence derives from a woman in her forties or fifties in good health and CMV-seropositive. The rearrangement joined TRBV7-9 to TRBJ1-2; the junction holds 9 bases that match TRBD1. At the DNA level, the sequence is TGTGCCAGCAGCTTAGACAGACAGGGGGGTGGCTACACCTTC. It codes for CASSLDRQGGGYTF.